These 2 T cell receptor beta chains originate from one sample sequenced in a study of shared clonotypes between healthy human individuals. Sequencing was performed with immunoSEQ multiplex PCR; in TCRdb, only in-frame clones are kept and a portion is missing. The sample has around 1.4 million clones; roughly 98.5% are singletons. The sample comprised naive CD4+ T cells sorted from blood. Documented subset: CD45RA+ positively selected. All receptors derive from a man aged 25-40 years in good health.

The chain joins TRBV14 to TRBJ1-3; tentatively, D is TRBD1 (5 bases). Trimming removed 0 bases from V and 4 bases from J, with 7 bases in between. This CDR3 region has 14 residues. Germline V gene sequence: CDR1 SGHDN, CDR2 FVKESK. CDR3 region: CASSQERQGNTIYF. CDR3 coding DNA: TGTGCCAGCAGCCAAGAAAGACAGGGAAACACCATATATTTT.

The genes are TRBV25-1 and TRBJ2-1; D may be TRBD1 (5 bases). V was clipped by 5 bases and J by 7 bases, with 18 bases between them. In germline, CDR1 is MGHDK, CDR2 SYGVNS. The CDR3 runs 15 residues. CDR3 sequence reads: CASSRIGHQTNEQFF. The DNA for the CDR3 is TGTGCCAGCAGTCGGATTGGACACCAGACGAATGAGCAGTTCTTC.